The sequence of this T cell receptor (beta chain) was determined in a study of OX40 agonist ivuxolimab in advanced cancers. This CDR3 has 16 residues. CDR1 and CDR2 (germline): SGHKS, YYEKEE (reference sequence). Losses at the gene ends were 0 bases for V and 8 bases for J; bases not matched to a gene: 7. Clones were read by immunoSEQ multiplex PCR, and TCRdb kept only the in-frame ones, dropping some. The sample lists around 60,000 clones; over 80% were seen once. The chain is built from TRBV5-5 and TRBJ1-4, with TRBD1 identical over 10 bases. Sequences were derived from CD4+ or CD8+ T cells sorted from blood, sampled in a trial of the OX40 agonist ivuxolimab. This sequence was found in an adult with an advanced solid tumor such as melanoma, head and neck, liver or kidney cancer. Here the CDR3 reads CASSLAVGTGEEKLFF. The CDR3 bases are TGTGCCAGCAGCTTGGCCGTCGGGACAGGGGAAGAAAAACTGTTTTTT.